The entry that follows covers one T cell receptor (beta chain) sequence. Its antigen is unknown. Sequencing was performed with immunoSEQ multiplex PCR; in TCRdb, only in-frame clones are kept and a portion is missing. The profile shows roughly 120,000 clones, 88% of them singletons. The source of the sample is a study of T cell responses to AZD1222 COVID-19 vaccine. Study outcomes and limitations: Spike-specific TCRs gained breadth and depth after people received two AZD1222 doses.

This clonotype was obtained from an adult in good health. This specimen was peripheral blood, taken on day 0 of AZD1222 vaccination.

DNA of the CDR3: TGTGCCATCACCTCCCGGGACAACTACGAGCAGTACTTC. It codes for CAITSRDNYEQYF. This chain joins TRBV10-3 and TRBJ2-7, with a weak D call TRBD1 (6 bases). The germline CDR1 and CDR2 sequences are ENHRY and SYGVKD. Trimming pared 7 bases from V and 3 bases from J, leaving 13 bases between. This CDR3 has 13 residues.